The 11 T cell receptor beta chains presented below share a single source sample, sequenced in a study of T cells in Graves' hyperthyroidism and ophthalmopathy. RNA transcripts provided the source from which TCR beta CDR3 regions were amplified. The study used the HTBI primer set for a first-round RT-PCR of the TCR CDR3. Each CDR3 protein gets one entry after TCRdb re-called the multiplex PCR reads with MiXCR. The sample consists of around 350,000 distinct CDR3 sequences, under 15% of them appearing once. Source material: blood. These receptors were taken from a woman aged 18-29 years with Graves' hyperthyroidism.

In its sample, this clonotype was seen a few times. The rearrangement joins TRBV5-1 to TRBJ2-7; no firm D call. The V and J ends lost 0 bases and 5 bases respectively, with 18 bases between them. This CDR3 has 16 residues. CDR1 is SGHRS, CDR2 YFSETQ, per germline. CDR3 amino acids: CASSLDLAAPRDEQYF. As DNA, the CDR3 is TGCGCCAGCAGCTTGGATTTGGCGGCCCCGAGAGACGAGCAGTACTTC.

The J gene is TRBJ1-5, the V gene TRBV20-1; possibly TRBD1 for D (5 bases). CDR1 DFQATT and CDR2 SNEGSKA come from the germline V gene (reference sequence). V lost 7 bases and J lost 1, with 17 bases in between. This CDR3 contains 15 residues. CDR3 bases: TGCAGTGGGGGCCTTCCGGGGGGGAGCAATCAGCCCCAGCATTTT. It is translated as CSGGLPGGSNQPQHF.

This clonotype was observed at least ten times. CDR3 region: CASSFGHVATYEQYF. Here the CDR3 DNA reads TGTGCCAGCAGTTTCGGCCACGTTGCGACCTACGAGCAGTACTTC. This chain uses TRBV12-3 or TRBV12-4 with TRBJ2-7; D not certain. The CDR3 spans 15 residues. The ends were cut back, 3 bases at V and 2 bases at J, with 14 bases in the middle.

This clonotype was picked up many times. The chain links TRBV5-1 to TRBJ1-4, with a tentative D call TRBD1 (5 bases). The V end was cut by 4 bases, the J end by 5 bases, with 18 bases between. This CDR3 is built from 16 residues. Germline V gene sequence: CDR1 SGHRS, CDR2 YFSETQ. CDR3 coding DNA: TGCGCCAGCAGCCTTCGCGGGACCTTAAAAAATGAAAAACTGTTTTTT. This codes for CASSLRGTLKNEKLFF. The full variable domain, in which reference TRBV5-1 and TRBJ1-4 provide the parts outside the CDR3, is KAGVTQTPRYLIKTRGQQVTLSCSPISGHRSVSWYQQTPGQGLQFLFEYFSETQRNKGNFPGRFSGRQFSNSRSEMNVSTLELGDSALYLCASSLRGTLKNEKLFFGSGTQLSVL.

The chain uses TRBV7-8 and TRBJ1-3, with D perhaps TRBD1 (5 bases). Germline CDR1 SGHVS, CDR2 FQNEAQ. The CDR3 consists of 16 residues. V lost 7 bases, J lost 0 bases, and 16 bases lay in between. CDR3 protein: CASTNPGGSSGNTIYF. CDR3 nucleotide sequence: TGTGCCAGCACCAACCCCGGGGGGAGCTCTGGAAACACCATATATTTT.

This chain joins TRBV12-3 or TRBV12-4 and TRBJ2-2; a weak D match, TRBD2 (6 bases). V shed 8 bases and J shed 7 bases, with 17 bases lying between them. This CDR3 has 14 residues. The DNA for the CDR3 is TGTGCCAGCCACTCTCTCGGGGGTCACGGGGAGCTGTTTTTT. Translating gives CASHSLGGHGELFF.

The sample holds many counts of this clonotype. This sequence joins TRBV5-1 and TRBJ2-7, with TRBD2 as a possible D gene (6 bases). The germline V gene encodes CDR1 SGHRS and CDR2 YFSETQ. The CDR3 is 16 amino acids. V was shortened by 4 bases and J by 7 bases, with 24 bases between the two germline ends. CDR3 in DNA: TGCGCCAGCAGCCTAAACCGGGGCGGCGGGACCGGGGAGCAGTACTTC. It translates to CASSLNRGGGTGEQYF.

This clonotype was recorded many times. CDR3 residues: CASNRPGTGAYEQYF. The CDR3 DNA sequence: TGTGCCAGCAATCGACCGGGGACAGGGGCCTACGAGCAGTACTTC. The V call is TRBV2, the J call TRBJ2-7, with 10 bases lining up with TRBD1. The CDR3 contains 15 residues. Germline assignment: CDR1 SNHLY and CDR2 FYNNEI. The J segment lost 2 bases and the V segment lost 7 bases, leaving 8 bases of the junction unmatched.

This clonotype was seen many times. The chain has TRBV11-2 and TRBJ2-3, with unresolved D. V was clipped by 5 bases and J by 10 bases, with 7 bases between them. The CDR3 is made up of 10 amino acids. CDR1 is SGHAT, CDR2 FQNNGV, per germline. The CDR3 loop is CASSHRAQYF. In nucleotides, the CDR3 is TGTGCCAGCAGCCACCGGGCGCAGTATTTT. Full variable domain (outside the CDR3, taken from reference TRBV11-2 and TRBJ2-3): EAGVAQSPRYKIIEKRQSVAFWCNPISGHATLYWYQQILGQGPKLLIQFQNNGVVDDSQLPKDRFSAERLKGVDSTLKIQPAKLEDSAVYLCASSHRAQYFGPGTRLTVL.

This clonotype was detected many times. The V call is TRBV24-1, the J call TRBJ2-1, with TRBD2 matching 13 bases. The V gene's germline CDR1 is KGHDR and CDR2 SFDVKD. This CDR3 comprises 17 residues. Trimming cost V 4 bases and J 2 bases; bases outside gene matches: 4. This CDR3 reads CATSDTGTSGAYNEQFF. The CDR3 DNA reads TGTGCCACCAGTGACACCGGGACTAGCGGGGCCTACAATGAGCAGTTCTTC.

This clonotype appeared a few times. The gene calls are TRBV20-1 and TRBJ2-6; tentative D call: TRBD1 (5 bases). The CDR3 has 17 residues. Trimming stripped 0 bases from V and 2 bases from J, with 14 bases between. Germline V gives CDR1 DFQATT, CDR2 SNEGSKA (reference sequence). The CDR3 bases are TGCAGTGCTAGAGACCCAGGGCAGGCGGCTGGGGCCAACGTCCTGACTTTC. Amino acids: CSARDPGQAAGANVLTF.